These 12 T cell receptor beta chains came from one sample sequenced in a study of cytomegalovirus exposure and HLA in healthy donors. Vbeta (60) and Jbeta (13) primers were used in the PCR. Sequencing used immunoSEQ multiplex PCR; TCRdb keeps in-frame clones, though not all of them. The sample gives 150,000 or so clones, roughly 66% of which show up once; 1.5% to 2% is in the top ten. Sequencing was done on a sample of PBMCs. The receptors shown here come from a young woman in good health and CMV-seronegative.

The chain links TRBV5-1 to TRBJ2-5; a weak D match, TRBD1 (6 bases). Deletions cut 2 bases from V and 3 bases from J, with 8 bases between. The CDR3 consists of 13 residues. Germline CDR1 reads SGHRS; CDR2 reads YFSETQ. CDR3 nucleotide sequence: TGCGCCAGCAGCTTTCCAGGGGAAGAGACCCAGTACTTC. It specifies CASSFPGEETQYF.

This chain uses TRBV25-1 with TRBJ2-5, with 10 bases lining up with TRBD2. The germline V gene encodes CDR1 MGHDK and CDR2 SYGVNS. V dropped 9 bases and J dropped 4; count of bases not matched to a gene: 5. The CDR3 is made up of 13 amino acids. In nucleotides, the CDR3 is TGTGCCAGTTTAGCGGGGGGCTCAGAGACCCAGTACTTC. Encoded protein: CASLAGGSETQYF.

The chain is built from TRBV15 and TRBJ2-7; possibly TRBD2 for D (7 bases). Germline lookup yields CDR1 LNHNV and CDR2 YYDKDF (reference sequence). Trimming shortened V by 0 bases and J by 4 bases, and 13 bases separated the two germline ends. The CDR3 is 15 residues long. The CDR3 region is CATSREGGGIYEQYF. CDR3 nucleotides: TGTGCCACCAGCAGAGAAGGGGGGGGAATTTACGAGCAGTACTTC.

V usage is TRBV5-1 and J usage is TRBJ2-3; 10 bases are a match to TRBD1. Germline trimming cut 3 bases from V and 3 bases from J; bases unmatched to any gene: 1. The V gene's germline CDR1 is SGHRS and CDR2 YFSETQ. The CDR3 is 14 residues long. The CDR3 sequence: CASSSGQGTDTQYF. The CDR3 DNA sequence: TGCGCCAGCAGCTCGGGACAGGGGACAGATACGCAGTATTTT.

The J gene is TRBJ2-3, the V gene TRBV19; TRBD1 matches at 9 bases. Germline V gene sequence: CDR1 LNHDA, CDR2 SQIVND (reference sequence). V gave up 9 bases and J gave up 2 bases; unmatched junction bases: 9. CDR3 length: 15 residues. The CDR3 spells CASNDRGWVTDTQYF. The DNA for the CDR3 is TGTGCCAGCAATGACAGGGGGTGGGTCACAGATACGCAGTATTTT.

The genes are TRBV7-6 and TRBJ2-2, with TRBD2 matching over 9 bases. This CDR3 spans 15 amino acids. V gave up 5 bases and J gave up 4 bases; unmatched junction bases: 5. Germline CDR1 and CDR2: SGHVS and FNYEAQ. CDR3 coding DNA: TGTGCCAGCAGCCCCCGGACTAGCGCCACCGGGGAGCTGTTTTTT. As protein: CASSPRTSATGELFF.

The rearrangement links TRBV7-6 to TRBJ2-3; 10 nucleotides line up with TRBD2. The CDR3 totals 18 residues. Germline V gene lookup returns CDR1 SGHVS and CDR2 FNYEAQ. The trim removed 1 base at V and 2 bases at J, leaving 9 bases unmatched. CDR3 coding DNA: TGTGCCAGCAGCTTAGGCCTCGCCGGGACTAGCGTCACAGATACGCAGTATTTT. It translates to CASSLGLAGTSVTDTQYF.

This sequence joins TRBV6-5 and TRBJ1-3; 7 nucleotides agree with TRBD1. CDR3 size: 14 residues. The V gene's germline CDR1 is MNHEY and CDR2 SVGAGI. Losses at the gene ends were 6 bases for V and 4 bases for J; bases not matched to a gene: 6. The CDR3 DNA reads TGTGCCAGCAGCGGGGGACAGTCCGGAAACACCATATATTTT. Translation: CASSGGQSGNTIYF.

This rearrangement joins TRBV6-1 to TRBJ2-1, with TRBD1 matching over 7 bases. CDR3 length: 18 amino acids. Germline V gene lookup returns CDR1 MNHNS and CDR2 SASEGT. J lost 0 bases, V lost 3 bases, and 11 bases had no gene match. This chain's CDR3 is CASSERGQGVSSYNEQFF. DNA of the CDR3: TGTGCCAGCAGTGAGAGGGGTCAGGGGGTTAGCTCCTACAATGAGCAGTTCTTC.

The chain joins TRBV28 to TRBJ2-5; 12 nucleotides agree with TRBD2. Trimming at V came to 5 bases and at J to 5 bases, leaving 12 bases not matched to a gene. Per germline, CDR1 MDHEN and CDR2 SYDVKM. This CDR3 comprises 17 residues. CDR3 protein: CASSHLSSGGAGETQYF. DNA of the CDR3: TGTGCCAGCAGTCACCTCTCTAGCGGGGGGGCTGGGGAGACCCAGTACTTC. The full variable domain, rest sourced from reference TRBV28 and TRBJ2-5, is DVKVTQSSRYLVKRTGEKVFLECVQDMDHENMFWYRQDPGLGLRLIYFSYDVKMKEKGDIPEGYSVSREKKERFSLILESASTNQTSMYLCASSHLSSGGAGETQYFGPGTRLLVL.

The chain uses TRBV5-8 and TRBJ2-3; 8 bases are a match to TRBD2. CDR3 length: 16 residues. Per the germline V gene, CDR1 is SGHTS and CDR2 is YDEGEE. J was trimmed by 1 base and V by 4 bases; bases with no gene match: 8. This chain's CDR3 is CASSHISGRGTDTQYF. The DNA for the CDR3 is TGTGCCAGCAGCCATATCAGCGGGAGAGGCACAGATACGCAGTATTTT. The full variable domain, completed using reference TRBV5-8 and TRBJ2-3, is EAGVTQSPTHLIKTRGQQATLRCSPISGHTSVYWYQQALGLGLQFLLWYDEGEERNRGNFPPRFSGRQFPNYSSELNVNALELEDSALYLCASSHISGRGTDTQYFGPGTRLTVL.

This clone was counted a few times. The chain is built from TRBV7-2 and TRBJ1-2; D gene uncertain. Trimming removed 0 bases at V and 4 bases at J, with 9 bases between. Germline CDR1 reads SGHTA; CDR2 reads FQGNSA. The CDR3 has 14 amino acids. The CDR3 DNA sequence: TGTGCCAGCAGCTTAGCGAAGAGTATCTATGGCTACACCTTC. It is translated as CASSLAKSIYGYTF.